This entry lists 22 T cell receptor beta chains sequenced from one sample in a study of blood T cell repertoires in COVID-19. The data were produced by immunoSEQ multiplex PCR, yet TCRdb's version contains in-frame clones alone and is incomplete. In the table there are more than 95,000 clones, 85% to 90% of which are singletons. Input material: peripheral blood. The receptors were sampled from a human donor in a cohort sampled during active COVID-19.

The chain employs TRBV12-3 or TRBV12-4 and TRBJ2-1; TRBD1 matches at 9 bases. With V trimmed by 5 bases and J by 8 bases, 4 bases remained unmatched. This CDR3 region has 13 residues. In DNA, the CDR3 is TGTGCCAGCAGTCGAGGGGACAGGGATGAGCAGTTCTTC. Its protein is CASSRGDRDEQFF.

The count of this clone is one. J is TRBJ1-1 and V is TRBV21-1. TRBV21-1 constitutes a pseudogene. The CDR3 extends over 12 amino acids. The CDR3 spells CASSRMRAEAFF. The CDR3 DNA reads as TGTGCCAGCAGCCGAATGAGAGCTGAAGCTTTCTTT.

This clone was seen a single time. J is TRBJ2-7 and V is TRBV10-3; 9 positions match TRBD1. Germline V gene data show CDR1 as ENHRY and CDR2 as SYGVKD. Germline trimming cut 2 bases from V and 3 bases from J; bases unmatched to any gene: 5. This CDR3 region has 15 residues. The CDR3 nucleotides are TGTGCCATCAGTGAGGGGACAGGGCGCAACTACGAGCAGTACTTC. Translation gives CAISEGTGRNYEQYF.

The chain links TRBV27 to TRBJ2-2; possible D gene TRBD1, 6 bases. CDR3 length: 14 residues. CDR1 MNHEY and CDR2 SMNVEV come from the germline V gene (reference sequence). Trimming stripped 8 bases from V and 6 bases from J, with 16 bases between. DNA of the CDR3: TGTGCCAGCTGCAGGGGTTCTTTCGCCGGGGAGCTGTTTTTT. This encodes CASCRGSFAGELFF.

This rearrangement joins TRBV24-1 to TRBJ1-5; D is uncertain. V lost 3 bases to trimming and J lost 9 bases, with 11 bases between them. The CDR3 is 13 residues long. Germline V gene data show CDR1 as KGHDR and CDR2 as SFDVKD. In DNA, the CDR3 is TGTGCCACCAGTGATGGAGGTCTTGGGCCCCAGCATTTT. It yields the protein CATSDGGLGPQHF.

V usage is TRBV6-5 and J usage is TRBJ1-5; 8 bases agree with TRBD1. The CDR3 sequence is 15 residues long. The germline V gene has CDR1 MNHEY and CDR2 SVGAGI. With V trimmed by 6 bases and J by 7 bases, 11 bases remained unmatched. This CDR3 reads CASSRSQGEVQPQHF. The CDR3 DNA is TGTGCCAGCAGCCGATCACAGGGGGAAGTCCAGCCCCAGCATTTT.

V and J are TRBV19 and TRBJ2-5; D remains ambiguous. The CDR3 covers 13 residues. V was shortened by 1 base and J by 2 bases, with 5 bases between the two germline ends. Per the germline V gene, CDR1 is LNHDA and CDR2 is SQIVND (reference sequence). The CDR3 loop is CASSIGRQETQYF. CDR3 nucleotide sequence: TGTGCCAGTAGTATAGGCAGACAAGAGACCCAGTACTTC.

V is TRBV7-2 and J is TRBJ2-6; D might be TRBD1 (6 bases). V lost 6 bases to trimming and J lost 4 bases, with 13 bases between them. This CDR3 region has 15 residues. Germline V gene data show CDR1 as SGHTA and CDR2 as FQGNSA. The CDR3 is CASRPQGSGANVLTF. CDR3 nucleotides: TGTGCCAGCAGGCCCCAGGGGTCCGGGGCCAACGTCCTGACTTTC. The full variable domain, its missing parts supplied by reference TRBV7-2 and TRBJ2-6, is GAGVSQSPSNKVTEKGKDVELRCDPISGHTALYWYRQSLGQGLEFLIYFQGNSAPDKSGLPSDRFSAERTGGSVSTLTIQRTQQEDSAVYLCASRPQGSGANVLTFGAGSRLTVL.

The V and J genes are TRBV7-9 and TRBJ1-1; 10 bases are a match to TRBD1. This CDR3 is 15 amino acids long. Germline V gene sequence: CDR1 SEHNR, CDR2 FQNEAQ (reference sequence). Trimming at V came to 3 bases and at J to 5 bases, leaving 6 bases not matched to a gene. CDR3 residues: CASSFNPGQGTEAFF. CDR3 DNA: TGTGCCAGCAGCTTTAATCCGGGACAGGGGACTGAAGCTTTCTTT.

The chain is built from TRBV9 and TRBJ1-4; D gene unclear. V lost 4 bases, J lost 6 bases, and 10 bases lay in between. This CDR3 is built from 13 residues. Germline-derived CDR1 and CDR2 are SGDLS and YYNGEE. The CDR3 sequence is CASSWGEDEKLFF. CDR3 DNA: TGTGCCAGCAGCTGGGGAGAGGATGAAAAACTGTTTTTT.

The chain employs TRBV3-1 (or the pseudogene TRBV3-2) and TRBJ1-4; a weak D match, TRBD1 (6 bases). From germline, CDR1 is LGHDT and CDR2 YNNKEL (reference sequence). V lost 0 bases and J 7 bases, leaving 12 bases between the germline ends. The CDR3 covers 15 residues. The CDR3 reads CASSQESRGPEKLFF. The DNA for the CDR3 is TGTGCCAGCAGCCAAGAATCCAGGGGACCTGAAAAACTGTTTTTT.

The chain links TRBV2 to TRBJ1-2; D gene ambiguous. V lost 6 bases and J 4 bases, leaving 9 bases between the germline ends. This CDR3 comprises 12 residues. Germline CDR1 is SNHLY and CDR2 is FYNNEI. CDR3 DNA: TGTGCCAGCAGGTTGGAGAGCTATGGCTACACCTTC. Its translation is CASRLESYGYTF.

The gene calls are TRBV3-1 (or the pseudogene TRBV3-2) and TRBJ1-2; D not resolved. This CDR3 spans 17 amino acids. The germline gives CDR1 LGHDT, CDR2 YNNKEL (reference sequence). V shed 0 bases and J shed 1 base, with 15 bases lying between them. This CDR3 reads CASSQEEESYRNYGYTF. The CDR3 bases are TGTGCCAGCAGCCAAGAAGAGGAATCTTACCGTAACTATGGCTACACCTTC.

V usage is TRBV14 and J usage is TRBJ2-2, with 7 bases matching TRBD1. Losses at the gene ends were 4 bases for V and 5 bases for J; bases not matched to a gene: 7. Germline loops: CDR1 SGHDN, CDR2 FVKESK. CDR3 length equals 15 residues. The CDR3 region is CASSRRQGYTGELFF. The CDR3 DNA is TGTGCCAGCAGCCGGAGACAGGGATATACCGGGGAGCTGTTTTTT. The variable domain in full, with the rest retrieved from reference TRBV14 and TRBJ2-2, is EAGVTQFPSHSVIEKGQTVTLRCDPISGHDNLYWYRRVMGKEIKFLLHFVKESKQDESGMPNNRFLAERTGGTYSTLKVQPAELEDSGVYFCASSRRQGYTGELFFGEGSRLTVL.

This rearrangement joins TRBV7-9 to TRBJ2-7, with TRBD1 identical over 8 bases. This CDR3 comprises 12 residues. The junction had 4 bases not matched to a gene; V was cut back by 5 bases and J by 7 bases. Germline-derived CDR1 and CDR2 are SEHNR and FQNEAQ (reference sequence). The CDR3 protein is CASSGRGHEQYF. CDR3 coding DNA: TGTGCCAGCAGCGGCAGGGGGCATGAGCAGTACTTC.

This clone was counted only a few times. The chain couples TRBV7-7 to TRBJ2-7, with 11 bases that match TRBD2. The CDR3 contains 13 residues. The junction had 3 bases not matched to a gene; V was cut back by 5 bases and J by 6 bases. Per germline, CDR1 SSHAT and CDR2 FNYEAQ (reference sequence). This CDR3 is CASSPGLAGEQYF. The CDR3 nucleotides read TGTGCCAGCAGCCCCGGACTAGCGGGCGAGCAGTACTTC.

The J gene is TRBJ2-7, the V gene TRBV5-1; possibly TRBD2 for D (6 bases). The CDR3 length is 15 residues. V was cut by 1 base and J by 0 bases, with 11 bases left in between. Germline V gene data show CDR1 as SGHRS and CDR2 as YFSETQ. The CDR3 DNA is TGCGCCAGCAGCTTGCGGCTAGCGAGCTCCTACGAGCAGTACTTC. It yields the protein CASSLRLASSYEQYF.

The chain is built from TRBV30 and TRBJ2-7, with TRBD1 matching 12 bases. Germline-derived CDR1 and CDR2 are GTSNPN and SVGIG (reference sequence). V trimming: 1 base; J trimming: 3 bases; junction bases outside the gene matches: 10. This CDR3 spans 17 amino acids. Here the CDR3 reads CAWSAPGTGGRSYEQYF. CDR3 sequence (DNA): TGTGCCTGGAGTGCGCCCGGGACAGGGGGCAGGAGCTACGAGCAGTACTTC.

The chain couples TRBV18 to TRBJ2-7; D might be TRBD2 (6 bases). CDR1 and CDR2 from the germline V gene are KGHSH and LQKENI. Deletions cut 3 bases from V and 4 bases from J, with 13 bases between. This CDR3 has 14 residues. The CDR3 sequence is CASSPSGTSYEQYF. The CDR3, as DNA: TGTGCCAGCTCACCGTCCGGGACTTCTTACGAGCAGTACTTC.

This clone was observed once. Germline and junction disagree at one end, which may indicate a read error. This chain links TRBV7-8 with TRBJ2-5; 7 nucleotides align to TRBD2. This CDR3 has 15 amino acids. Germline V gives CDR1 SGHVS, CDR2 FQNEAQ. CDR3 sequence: CANSPLGGRGETQYF. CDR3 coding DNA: TGTGCCAACAGCCCTCTGGGAGGGCGAGGAGAGACCCAGTACTTC.

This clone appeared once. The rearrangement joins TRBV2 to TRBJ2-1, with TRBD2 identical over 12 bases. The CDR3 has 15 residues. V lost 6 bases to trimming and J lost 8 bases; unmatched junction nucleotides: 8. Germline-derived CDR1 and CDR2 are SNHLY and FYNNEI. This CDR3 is CASRPTSGSLDEQFF. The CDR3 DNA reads TGTGCCAGCAGGCCGACTAGCGGGAGTCTCGATGAGCAGTTCTTC.

The CDR3 sequence: CASSLAVYEQYF. The DNA of the CDR3 is TGTGCCAGCAGCTTAGCTGTCTACGAGCAGTACTTC. V is TRBV11-2 and J is TRBJ2-7; D is unclear. Trimming took off 1 base at V and 3 bases at J, with 4 bases between the two ends. The CDR3 spans 12 residues. Germline V gives CDR1 SGHAT, CDR2 FQNNGV.